This T cell receptor beta chain comes out of a study of cytomegalovirus exposure and HLA in healthy donors. Overall study: Unique TCRs numbering 75 million to 95 million, obtained from HLA-typed donors, made up an early data release. Study results and caveats: As confirmed in vitro, a few CMV-associated chains were specific for CMV antigens. Reported results showed that the classifier diagnosed cytomegalovirus status with high specificity and sensitivity. The study reported that TCR beta sequences accurately predicted HLA-A and HLA-B alleles in most subjects.

Vbeta (60) and Jbeta (13) primers were used in the PCR. Measured with immunoSEQ multiplex PCR; TCRdb has only the in-frame clones, and not every one. The sample lists under 200,000 clones, approximately 81% occurring once. As regards this clone: Its matching antigen is unknown.

This TCR was recovered from a female donor in good health and CMV-seronegative. Input material: PBMCs.

The CDR3 protein is CASSPLGPRDNEQYF. In nucleotides, the CDR3 is TGTGCCAGCAGTCCTTTGGGCCCCAGGGACAACGAGCAGTACTTC. The rearrangement uses TRBV28 and TRBJ2-7; possibly TRBD1 for D (6 bases). Germline V gene lookup returns CDR1 MDHEN and CDR2 SYDVKM. V lost 5 bases to trimming and J lost 5 bases, with 19 bases between them. The CDR3 runs 15 residues.